The 24 T cell receptor beta chains in this list originate from one sample, sequenced in a study of tumor-infiltrating lymphocytes in primary liver carcinoma. Germline DNA was also extracted, and blood RNA derived from unsorted whole blood. Researchers generated TCR beta cDNA from approximately 520 ng of total RNA, relying on a constant-region primer. ARM-PCR was slightly modified, and three nested multiplex PCR rounds with it gave rise to the TCR beta libraries. The first two PCR rounds, nine to ten cycles each, used TRBV1-TRBV30 forward primers and a C-beta reverse primer. TCRdb re-called the multiplex PCR reads with MiXCR, one entry per CDR3 protein. Among about 310,000 distinct CDR3 sequences listed, 65% were seen once. The sequencing sample was made of peripheral blood. The receptors originated from a man in his forties or fifties with primary liver carcinoma and hepatitis B virus infection.

With regard to this clonotype: A much larger clone lies a single base off, so this may be a read error. The J gene is TRBJ1-6, the V gene TRBV12-3 or TRBV12-4, with 7 nucleotides matching TRBD1. The CDR3 length is 14 residues. This CDR3 is CASGFSGGNSPLHF. The CDR3 DNA follows: TGTGCCAGCGGTTTCTCAGGGGGTAATTCACCCCTCCACTTT.

The count of this clonotype is one. A much larger clone sits a single nucleotide away, making a read error possible. The genes are TRBV12-3 or TRBV12-4 and TRBJ2-1, with 15 positions matching TRBD2. The CDR3 is 15 residues long. Germline trimming cut 7 bases from V and 9 bases from J; bases unmatched to any gene: 7. This chain's CDR3 is CASTMGLAGGREQFF. The CDR3, as DNA: TGTGCCAGCACCATGGGACTAGCGGGAGGTCGTGAGCAGTTCTTC.

Notes on this clonotype: A read error may explain this, as a much larger clone is one base away. The V call is TRBV5-4, the J call TRBJ2-7; 9 bases are a match to TRBD1. CDR1 SGHNT and CDR2 YYREEE come from the germline V gene (reference sequence). The junction had 7 bases not matched to a gene; V was cut back by 3 bases and J by 3 bases. This CDR3 has 15 amino acids. The CDR3 here is CASSSGTGTNYEQYF. The CDR3 region has the DNA TGTGCCAGCAGCTCCGGGACAGGGACGAACTACGAGCAGTACTTC.

Turning to this clonotype: The junction differs from germline at one of its ends, possibly a read error. The chain links TRBV11-2 to TRBJ2-5; 8 bases align to TRBD2. Per germline, CDR1 SGHAT and CDR2 FQNNGV. CDR3 size: 15 residues. The CDR3 sequence: CASSFNAGGVDTQYF. The CDR3 DNA is TGCGCCAGCAGCTTTAATGCGGGAGGCGTAGATACCCAGTACTTC.

The J gene is TRBJ2-7, the V gene TRBV6-1, with 10 nucleotides matching TRBD1. Germline loops: CDR1 MNHNS, CDR2 SASEGT. Trimming cost V 4 bases and J 1 base; bases outside gene matches: 4. This CDR3 is 15 amino acids long. CDR3 amino acids: CASSGGDRGSYEQYF. The CDR3 DNA reads as TGTGCCAGCAGTGGAGGGGACAGGGGATCCTACGAGCAGTACTTC.

On this clonotype itself: A read error may account for a junction end that differs from germline. The chain recombines TRBV11-1 with TRBJ2-4, with 8 bases aligning to TRBD2. There are 17 residues in the CDR3. The germline CDR1 and CDR2 sequences are SGHAT and FQDESV (reference sequence). The CDR3, as DNA: TGTGCGAGCAGCTATCCCGGGACTAGTGGGACCAAAAACATTCGGTACTTC. It encodes CASSYPGTSGTKNIRYF.

In this sample, this clonotype turned up a few times. An end of the junction does not agree with germline; a read error may underlie this. V gene TRBV29-1 combines with J gene TRBJ2-4; D is perhaps TRBD2 (6 bases). The CDR3 length is 12 residues. Germline V gene data show CDR1 as SQVTM and CDR2 as ANQGSEA. The DNA for the CDR3 is TGTGGCGTAATTCACGGGCGGGGCATTCAGTACTTC. The encoded protein is CGVIHGRGIQYF.

Comment on this clonotype: At one boundary the junction diverges from the germline segment, which might be a read error. The chain is built from TRBV11-1 and TRBJ2-3, with D perhaps TRBD1 or TRBD2 (5 bases each). CDR1 is SGHAT and CDR2 is FQDESV in the germline V gene (reference sequence). The CDR3 loop spans 13 amino acids. In nucleotides, the CDR3 is TGTGCCAGCCGCTTGGGACGCGCACATACGCAGTATTTT. This codes for CASRLGRAHTQYF.

Notes on this clonotype: Since a much larger clone is just one base distant, this may be a read error. The V and J genes are TRBV4-1 and TRBJ2-3; 9 positions agree with TRBD1. Germline trimming cut 8 bases from V and 5 bases from J; bases unmatched to any gene: 8. CDR3 length: 14 amino acids. Germline CDR1 is MGHRA and CDR2 is YSYEKL. The CDR3 loop is CASQRTGDIDTQYF. The CDR3 coding sequence is TGCGCCAGCCAAAGGACAGGGGATATAGATACGCAGTATTTT.

This clonotype has at least ten counts. The rearrangement links TRBV12-3 or TRBV12-4 to TRBJ1-5; possibly TRBD1 for D (5 bases). Trimming cost V 3 bases and J 8 bases, with 11 bases left between them. The CDR3 extends over 13 amino acids. The DNA of the CDR3 is TGTGCCAGCAGTTTTGCGGGGGTTGAGCCCCAGCATTTT. Protein product: CASSFAGVEPQHF.

In regard to this clonotype: A much more abundant neighbour one base away suggests this may be a read error. The chain uses TRBV10-3 and TRBJ2-7, with 11 bases that match TRBD2. Germline-derived CDR1 and CDR2 are ENHRY and SYGVKD. Germline trimming cut 6 bases from V and 6 bases from J; bases unmatched to any gene: 7. The CDR3 sequence is 14 residues long. For the CDR3, the DNA is TGTGCCATCAGGCCTAGCGGGGGGAACTGCGAGCAGTACTTC. Translation gives CAIRPSGGNCEQYF.

The rearrangement links TRBV13 to TRBJ2-1; perhaps TRBD1 as D (5 bases). Trimming took 7 bases from V and 13 from J, leaving 17 bases between them. CDR1 is PRHDT, CDR2 FYEKMQ, per germline (reference sequence). The CDR3 spans 12 residues. CDR3 loop: CASNLARREQFF. The CDR3 region has the DNA TGTGCCAGCAACTTGGCCCGCAGGGAACAGTTCTTC.

This clonotype has a count of ten or more. The chain has TRBV7-9 and TRBJ2-7; no definite D call. The ends were cut back, 3 bases at V and 2 bases at J, with 11 bases in the middle. Per germline, CDR1 SEHNR and CDR2 FQNEAQ (reference sequence). CDR3 length equals 14 residues. CDR3 nucleotide sequence: TGTGCCAGCAGCTTCGACTTACTCCCCTACGAGCAGTACTTC. Residues: CASSFDLLPYEQYF.

The sample holds many counts of this clonotype. The chain is built from TRBV4-3 and TRBJ1-1; D is possibly TRBD1 (5 bases). Trimming cost V 1 base and J 11 bases, with 11 bases left between them. Per germline, CDR1 LGHNA and CDR2 YSLEER. The CDR3 loop spans 12 amino acids. The CDR3 DNA follows: TGCGCCAGCAGCCAAGGACGGGGGGAGGCTTTCTTT. Protein: CASSQGRGEAFF.

The chain recombines TRBV28 with TRBJ1-5; the D gene is possibly TRBD1 (6 bases). The V end lost 5 bases, the J end lost 2 bases, and 13 bases lay between the germline ends. Looked up from germline, CDR1 is MDHEN and CDR2 is SYDVKM. This CDR3 has 15 amino acids. DNA for the CDR3: TGTGCCAGCAGTACCAGGGGTGCGGGCAATCAGCCCCAGCATTTT. It translates to CASSTRGAGNQPQHF.

The rearrangement links TRBV20-1 to TRBJ2-5, with D maybe TRBD1 (8 bases). CDR3 length: 16 residues. V was cut by 0 bases and J by 5 bases, with 19 bases left in between. Germline CDR1 DFQATT, CDR2 SNEGSKA (reference sequence). The CDR3 is CSAREIWTGREETQYF. CDR3 bases: TGCAGTGCTAGAGAAATTTGGACAGGGAGGGAGGAGACCCAGTACTTC.

This clonotype has a handful of counts. The chain combines TRBV6-5 with TRBJ2-5; 9 bases line up with TRBD1. V shed 6 bases, J shed 1 base, and the junction held 6 bases outside the gene matches. The germline V gene encodes CDR1 MNHEY and CDR2 SVGAGI. The CDR3 totals 15 residues. DNA for the CDR3: TGTGCCAGCAGACACGGGACAGGGACCCAAGAGACCCAGTACTTC. Amino acids: CASRHGTGTQETQYF.

With respect to this clonotype: This may arise from a read error, as a much more abundant clone is one base away. This chain connects TRBV6-2 or TRBV6-3 to TRBJ2-7; D uncertain. CDR3 length: 13 residues. Germline V gives CDR1 MNHEY, CDR2 SVGEGT. The V and J ends lost 5 bases and 2 bases respectively, with 10 bases between them. The CDR3 protein is CASSDLEAYEQYF. In nucleotides, the CDR3 is TGTGCCAGCAGTGATCTCGAGGCCTACGAGCAGTACTTC.

About this clonotype: A much more abundant neighbour one base away suggests this may be a read error. The rearrangement joins TRBV4-3 to TRBJ1-1; D might be TRBD1 (5 bases). The ends were cut back, 0 bases at V and 13 bases at J, with 15 bases in the middle. CDR1 is LGHNA and CDR2 is YSLEER in the germline V gene. The length of the CDR3 is 13 residues. CDR3 nucleotide sequence: TGCGCCAGCAGCCAAGATTTGAGGGGACGAGTTTTCTTT. Encoded protein: CASSQDLRGRVFF.

V is TRBV18 and J is TRBJ2-5; D is perhaps TRBD2 (6 bases). Looked up from germline, CDR1 is KGHSH and CDR2 is LQKENI. The V end was cut by 3 bases, the J end by 5 bases, with 10 bases between. This CDR3 is 13 amino acids long. CDR3 sequence (DNA): TGTGCCAGCTCACCGGGACTGGTGGAGACCCAGTACTTC. Its protein is CASSPGLVETQYF.

Details on this clonotype: One end of the junction does not line up with germline, which may come from a read error. The V call is TRBV6-1, the J call TRBJ2-7; 7 bases agree with TRBD2. This CDR3 has 12 amino acids. Germline assignment: CDR1 MNHNS and CDR2 SASEGT. This CDR3 is CVSGIELYEQYF. The CDR3 DNA is TGTGTCAGCGGGATAGAGCTCTACGAGCAGTACTTC.

A few counts support this clonotype. The chain joins TRBV7-8 to TRBJ2-3; 14 bases are shared with TRBD2. CDR1 and CDR2 from the germline V gene are SGHVS and FQNEAQ. The V gene end was trimmed by 0 bases and the J gene end by 8 bases; junction bases not matched to a gene: 1. The CDR3 is 15 amino acids. This CDR3 is CASSLATSGRGTQYF. Written as DNA, the CDR3 is TGTGCCAGCAGCTTAGCGACTAGCGGGAGGGGTACGCAGTATTTT.

The chain has TRBV5-1 and TRBJ2-1; TRBD2 is a possible D gene (5 bases). Trimming removed 4 bases at V and 1 base at J, with 9 bases between. This CDR3 has 14 amino acids. The germline CDR1 and CDR2 sequences are SGHRS and YFSETQ. The CDR3 sequence is CASSIPGSYNEQFF. The CDR3, as DNA: TGCGCCAGCAGCATTCCGGGATCCTACAATGAGCAGTTCTTC.

With respect to this clonotype: A much larger clone lies a single base off, so this may be a read error. The chain recombines TRBV6-5 with TRBJ2-3; 11 nucleotides match TRBD2. The length of the CDR3 is 16 residues. The germline gives CDR1 MNHEY, CDR2 SVGAGI. CDR3 sequence: CAGSTLAGGPRDTQYF. The CDR3 DNA reads as TGTGCCGGCAGTACTTTAGCGGGAGGGCCGAGAGATACGCAGTATTTT.